This T cell receptor beta chain is from a study of Graves' ophthalmopathy and Graves' hyperthyroidism (dated by TCRdb to the late 2010s). With respect to the entire study: Peripheral blood was collected at initial diagnosis, prior to any treatment. The study used TCR beta repertoire signatures to distinguish Graves' ophthalmopathy from Graves' hyperthyroidism and to predict progression to ophthalmopathy. Following sampling, methimazole starting at 30 mg daily was administered to hyperthyroidism patients, and high-dose intravenous methylprednisolone was administered to ophthalmopathy patients. In total, 135 blood samples were TCR-sequenced: approximately 42 ophthalmopathy, roughly 80 hyperthyroidism and approximately 17 hyperthyroidism-to-ophthalmopathy patients. To explore V-J signatures that distinguish ophthalmopathy from hyperthyroidism, a discovery set of about 99 patients was enrolled, made up of around 40 with ophthalmopathy and 57 with stable hyperthyroidism. In roughly 6 hyperthyroidism patients, the T-cell repertoires found in thyroid tissue were compared with those found in blood. The roughly 99 discovery patients were divided at random into training and test sets in a 7:3 ratio. An independent validation cohort comprised around 19 hyperthyroidism patients and 15 to 17 patients who later progressed from hyperthyroidism to ophthalmopathy. Overall study results and their limits: Among expanded thyroid clonotypes with frequency above 0.001, most also showed up in blood, which suggests that blood repertoires may reflect the thyroid immune response. No statistical method was used to set the sample size in advance, and the investigators knew which group each participant was assigned to. Ophthalmopathy was separated from stable hyperthyroidism by the 13-signature model with about 89% sensitivity and 81.08% specificity in cross-validation and with 80%/75% in the test set. In validation, the model predicted ophthalmopathy progression with about 64% sensitivity and 72.22% specificity; some twelve predicted patients were CT-confirmed with GO in a median of 6.5 months.

TCR beta CDR3 regions were amplified from RNA transcripts for repertoire sequencing. The first round of RT-PCR was done with HTBI primers and the Qiagen OneStep RT-PCR kit, and was followed by a second round of multiplex PCR, then size selection and purification. Libraries were sequenced paired-end with 100 bp reads on an Illumina HiSeq2000. The paper's processing steps were these. SOAPnuke was used to process the reads, throwing out any read that had adapters, had uncalled bases, had a mean Phred below 15, or lacked an exact constant-primer or identifier match. COPE v1.2.5 was used to merge high-quality paired reads. Clonotypes were defined as unique nucleotide sequences and were aligned to IMGT TRB V, D and J references using MiTCR v1.1. The analysis was limited to V-J combinations with a frequency above 0.0001, which together covered 99.2% of the repertoires. For each V-J combination, a TCR clonal expansion and chaos score was defined as F50 clonal expansion divided by the chaos observed in the TCRdist matrix. Welch's t-statistics and random forest were used to reduce the features to 10 to 15 V-J combinations, which were then used as input to a naive Bayes classifier. Thyroid-blood repertoire similarity was quantified with the Morisita-Horn index. The public reads were reanalyzed by TCRdb: fastp trimming at Q25, MiXCR alignment, in-frame beta chains only. Each record represents a unique CDR3 protein, reported with the most common genes and DNA among its rows. TCRdb, not the authors, supplied the V and J calls. The sample table contains hundreds of thousands of distinct CDR3 sequences; only one count was recorded for 20% to 25% of them. The top ten constitute approximately 40% of the sample.

CDR1 and CDR2 were assigned from the germline V gene as SGHDN and FVKESK. Inclusive of the bounding cysteine and phenylalanine, the CDR3 is 14 residues long. Only CDR3 DNA is held: 42 bases, read in frame from base 1. V was cut back by 3 bases and J by 13 bases, leaving a gap of 16 bases between them. There are many counts of this clonotype. Its antigen remains undetermined. Base qualities are missing; no much larger clone stands one base away. Patients with ophthalmopathy had moderately to severely active disease, with a Clinical Activity Score of 3 or more, a NOSPECS grade of 4 or more, and a disease duration of less than 3 months. Patients were excluded if they had other autoimmune diseases, uncontrolled infections, pregnancy or lactation. Diagnosis was based on clinical symptoms, serum thyroxine, TRAb, thyroid ultrasound and orbital computed tomography. PBMCs were isolated from more than 9 ml of fresh peripheral blood by Ficoll-Paque density gradient centrifugation. Total RNA was extracted using Trizol reagent, and RNA quality was checked on an Agilent 2100 Bioanalyzer.

The origin of this receptor is a woman in her fifties or sixties with Graves' ophthalmopathy. Donor details come from another sample of the same person, matched by shared clones. The sequence is built from TRBV14 and TRBJ1-6; TRBD1 is a weak D gene call, 5 bases matching. The sample taken for sequencing was peripheral blood. The DNA sequence is as follows: TGTGCCAGCAGCCAGACAGTATCTTTGTCGCCCCTCCACTTT. Protein translation: CASSQTVSLSPLHF. Reference TRBV14 and TRBJ1-6 proteins supply the regions before and after the CDR3; the full variable domain is: EAGVTQFPSHSVIEKGQTVTLRCDPISGHDNLYWYRRVMGKEIKFLLHFVKESKQDESGMPNNRFLAERTGGTYSTLKVQPAELEDSGVYFCASSQTVSLSPLHFGNGTRLTVT.